Each of the 19 T cell receptor beta chains below was sequenced from the same sample in a study of blood T cell repertoires in COVID-19. TCRdb keeps only in-frame clones here, not all; method: immunoSEQ multiplex PCR. This table has about 180,000 clones, 86% appearing once. What was sequenced was peripheral blood. These receptors were obtained from a man between 65 and 85 years old with active or convalescent COVID-19.

Regarding this clone: The sample holds other DNA sequences that translate to the same CDR3. The chain links TRBV7-2 to TRBJ2-7; 10 nucleotides line up with TRBD1. The V gene end was trimmed by 3 bases and the J gene end by 6 bases; junction bases not matched to a gene: 2. This CDR3 has 13 amino acids. Germline V gene lookup returns CDR1 SGHTA and CDR2 FQGNSA. CDR3 in DNA: TGTGCCAGCAGCTTTGACAGGGGGCGCGAGCAGTACTTC. The encoded protein is CASSFDRGREQYF.

The DNA for the CDR3 is TGCGCCAGCAGCCGTAGCGGGTACGAGCAGTACTTC. It specifies CASSRSGYEQYF. This chain connects TRBV4-3 to TRBJ2-7, with 7 bases identical to TRBD2. Germline values: CDR1 LGHNA, CDR2 YSLEER. This CDR3 has 12 residues. With 4 bases clipped from V and 4 bases from J, the junction kept 1 base outside the gene matches.

The V call is TRBV19, the J call TRBJ2-1, with D perhaps TRBD1 (6 bases). The CDR3 has 13 residues. CDR1 and CDR2 from the germline V gene are LNHDA and SQIVND (reference sequence). Deletions cut 6 bases from V and 5 bases from J, with 11 bases between. The CDR3 is CASRNRVDNEQFF. CDR3 sequence (DNA): TGTGCCAGTAGAAACAGGGTCGACAATGAGCAGTTCTTC.

This rearrangement joins TRBV2 to TRBJ2-7; 8 positions agree with TRBD1. Germline CDR1 SNHLY, CDR2 FYNNEI. The V segment lost 6 bases and the J segment 1 base; nucleotides outside the gene matches: 5. The CDR3 is 14 residues long. The CDR3 DNA is TGTGCCAGCAGAGGGACAGGAAATTCCTACGAGCAGTACTTC. Its protein product is CASRGTGNSYEQYF.

This chain links TRBV30 with TRBJ2-1, with D unclear. V shed 8 bases and J shed 12 bases, with 17 bases lying between them. Germline V gene sequence: CDR1 GTSNPN, CDR2 SVGIG (reference sequence). This CDR3 spans 11 amino acids. The CDR3 nucleotides read TGTGCCAGCAAAACCGGTATTCGGCAGTTCTTC. This translates into CASKTGIRQFF.

CDR3 sequence: CASSAPGTGYAGYTF. The DNA of the CDR3 is TGTGCCAGTTCAGCCCCCGGGACAGGGTATGCTGGCTACACCTTC. The chain joins TRBV19 to TRBJ1-2; 9 positions agree with TRBD1. Trimming took 8 bases from V and 7 from J; bases not matched to a gene: 14. The CDR3 is made up of 15 amino acids. In germline, CDR1 is LNHDA, CDR2 SQIVND (reference sequence).

As concerns this clone: Other nucleotide sequences in the sample specify the same CDR3. This chain links TRBV3-1 (or the pseudogene TRBV3-2) with TRBJ2-7; D not resolved. The length of the CDR3 is 14 residues. Trimming took off 0 bases at V and 3 bases at J, with 9 bases between the two ends. Germline V gene data show CDR1 as LGHDT and CDR2 as YNNKEL (reference sequence). This CDR3 reads CASSQDGTGYEQYF. Here the CDR3 DNA reads TGTGCCAGCAGCCAAGATGGAACGGGCTACGAGCAGTACTTC.

The chain is built from TRBV6-6 and TRBJ2-7, with 8 bases aligning to TRBD2. The CDR3 runs 13 residues. The ends lost 2 bases at V and 3 bases at J; junction bases unmatched: 0. Germline V gene lookup returns CDR1 MNHNY and CDR2 SVGAGI (reference sequence). The CDR3 is CASSYGTSYEQYF. The DNA of the CDR3 is TGTGCCAGCAGTTACGGGACTAGCTACGAGCAGTACTTC.

The chain employs TRBV7-2 and TRBJ2-2; 11 bases align to TRBD2. After removal of 6 bases from V and 4 bases from J, the junction contained 4 bases not matched to a gene. The CDR3 is made up of 15 amino acids. Germline V gives CDR1 SGHTA, CDR2 FQGNSA. The CDR3 protein is CASSNGLAGTGELFF. CDR3 in DNA: TGTGCCAGCAGTAACGGACTAGCGGGCACCGGGGAGCTGTTTTTT.

This sequence joins TRBV28 and TRBJ2-7; D might be TRBD1 (6 bases). Germline CDR1 MDHEN, CDR2 SYDVKM. Trimming stripped 3 bases from V and 2 bases from J, with 11 bases between. The CDR3 covers 14 residues. CDR3 amino acids: CASSLRTATYEQYF. As DNA, the CDR3 is TGTGCCAGCAGTTTGAGGACAGCAACCTACGAGCAGTACTTC.

The V and J genes are TRBV5-1 and TRBJ1-6, with TRBD1 as a possible D gene (5 bases). The ends were cut back, 4 bases at V and 6 bases at J, with 20 bases in the middle. The CDR3 contains 17 residues. Germline assignment: CDR1 SGHRS and CDR2 YFSETQ. This CDR3 reads CASSGSWGVSINSPLHF. The CDR3 nucleotides read TGCGCCAGCAGCGGTTCTTGGGGCGTCTCTATTAATTCACCCCTCCACTTT. The full variable domain, rest sourced from reference TRBV5-1 and TRBJ1-6, is KAGVTQTPRYLIKTRGQQVTLSCSPISGHRSVSWYQQTPGQGLQFLFEYFSETQRNKGNFPGRFSGRQFSNSRSEMNVSTLELGDSALYLCASSGSWGVSINSPLHFGNGTRLTVT.

The chain has TRBV5-1 and TRBJ2-7; 10 bases match TRBD1. The J segment lost 2 bases and the V segment lost 4 bases, leaving 3 bases of the junction unmatched. Germline V CDR1 and CDR2: SGHRS, YFSETQ. CDR3 length equals 14 residues. This CDR3 reads CASSPGTGAYEQYF. Here the CDR3 DNA reads TGCGCCAGCAGCCCCGGGACAGGGGCCTACGAGCAGTACTTC.

This chain uses TRBV5-1 with TRBJ1-2, with 10 bases matching TRBD1. This CDR3 is 15 amino acids long. The germline V gene encodes CDR1 SGHRS and CDR2 YFSETQ. J lost 2 bases, V lost 0 bases, and 1 base had no gene match. In DNA, the CDR3 is TGCGCCAGCAGCTTGGAGGGACAGGGGAACTATGGCTACACCTTC. The encoded protein is CASSLEGQGNYGYTF.

The chain is built from TRBV6-2 or TRBV6-3 and TRBJ2-5, with a weak D call TRBD2 (6 bases). Trimming pared 2 bases from V and 9 bases from J, leaving 19 bases between. CDR1 MNHEY and CDR2 SVGEGT come from the germline V gene. There are 15 residues in the CDR3. Here the CDR3 DNA reads TGTGCCAGCAGTTACCGGGGGAACCAAGAGATATCCCAGTACTTC. Translating gives CASSYRGNQEISQYF.

As concerns this clone: Other DNA sequences within the sample encode an identical CDR3. The V call is TRBV5-1, the J call TRBJ2-1, with a tentative D call TRBD2 (5 bases). Germline V gives CDR1 SGHRS, CDR2 YFSETQ. The CDR3 loop spans 15 amino acids. The germline V and J ends were trimmed by 5 bases and 0 bases, with 12 bases remaining between them. The CDR3 protein is CASSLDGNSYNEQFF. CDR3 coding DNA: TGCGCCAGCAGTCTGGACGGGAACTCCTACAATGAGCAGTTCTTC. Full variable domain (missing parts from reference TRBV5-1 and TRBJ2-1): KAGVTQTPRYLIKTRGQQVTLSCSPISGHRSVSWYQQTPGQGLQFLFEYFSETQRNKGNFPGRFSGRQFSNSRSEMNVSTLELGDSALYLCASSLDGNSYNEQFFGPGTRLTVL.

The chain recombines TRBV5-1 with TRBJ1-6; 11 bases match TRBD1. This CDR3 has 16 residues. Germline V gene data show CDR1 as SGHRS and CDR2 as YFSETQ. V was clipped by 4 bases and J by 7 bases; unmatched bases: 7. In DNA form, the CDR3 reads TGCGCCAGCAGCCTAAGGGGACAGGGGGACAATTCACCCCTCCACTTT. The encoded protein is CASSLRGQGDNSPLHF.

This clone was recorded many times. V is TRBV6-2 or TRBV6-3 and J is TRBJ1-1; D remains ambiguous. The CDR3 consists of 18 residues. Germline V CDR1 and CDR2: MNHEY, SVGEGT. Trimming removed 0 bases at V and 2 bases at J, with 19 bases between. CDR3 protein: CASSYSAVLMKLNTEAFF. CDR3 nucleotides: TGTGCCAGCAGTTACTCAGCGGTACTGATGAAACTAAACACTGAAGCTTTCTTT.

There are a few counts of this clone. The chain joins TRBV9 to TRBJ1-3; D unresolved. Germline V gene data show CDR1 as SGDLS and CDR2 as YYNGEE. Trimming took off 0 bases at V and 0 bases at J, with 7 bases between the two ends. The CDR3 is 15 residues long. As DNA, the CDR3 is TGTGCCAGCAGCGTAGACGGGAGCTCTGGAAACACCATATATTTT. Amino acid sequence: CASSVDGSSGNTIYF.

This chain connects TRBV2 to TRBJ2-1; perhaps TRBD2 as D (5 bases). V lost 2 bases to trimming and J lost 7 bases, with 9 bases between them. This CDR3 is 13 amino acids long. Germline CDR1 is SNHLY and CDR2 is FYNNEI. CDR3 in amino acids: CASSERWRNEQFF. The CDR3 DNA reads as TGTGCCAGCAGTGAAAGGTGGAGGAATGAGCAGTTCTTC.